Sequencing of this TCR beta chain was carried out in a study of Ad26.COV2.S vaccination and SARS-CoV-2 variants. Points from the study as a whole: Comparable non-spike TCR breadth was observed in vaccine and placebo recipients.

A remark on this clone: Antigen specificity is unknown.

The treatment: 19 received Ad26.COV2.S at low or high dose, single or two shots; five or six received placebo; per-sample allocation not given. The study sampled participants on day 63 after the first vaccine or placebo injection. At a Boston site, the person donating was an adult of 18-55 years. TCRdb's copy holds only in-frame clones and misses some; the assay was immunoSEQ multiplex PCR. Of 500,000 or so clones in the sample, around 85% were seen once. The CDR3 has 14 amino acids. CDR1 and CDR2 from the germline V gene are MNHEY and SVGAGI. Unmatched junction bases numbered 1, after V lost 0 bases and J lost 5 bases.

The sequence came from a person aged 18-60 years who received the Ad26.COV2.S COVID-19 vaccine or a placebo. The sample in question was peripheral blood, obtained in a trial of Ad26.COV2.S vaccine versus placebo. The genes are TRBV6-5 and TRBJ2-7; TRBD2 matches 10 bases. The CDR3 loop reads CASSYSTSGNEQYF. In DNA, the CDR3 is TGTGCCAGCAGTTACTCCACTAGCGGGAACGAGCAGTACTTC.